This passage covers 14 T cell receptor beta chains from one sample sequenced in a study of shared clonotypes between healthy human individuals (dated by TCRdb to 2018 to 2020). The library was produced with the immunoSEQ multiplex PCR assay. The source is immuneACCESS, and TCRdb retained only in-frame sequences with V and J called. Part of the clones is not carried over; for the studies checked, unresolved V genes explain less than half of this, and the remainder is unexplained. This sample comprises roughly 2,300,000 clones, about nine tenths of them detected only once. Roughly 0.34% of the sample lies in the top ten. The sample taken for sequencing was naive CD4+ T cells from PBMCs. The sample's cell subset or site, from its label and the paper: CD45RA+ positively selected. Receptors originate from a young man in good health. Some clones in this sample may be carry-over from other donors' samples.

The chain carries TRBV19 and TRBJ2-1, with 8 nucleotides matching TRBD1. Germline-derived CDR1 and CDR2 are LNHDA and SQIVND (reference sequence). Trimming took 3 bases from V and 6 from J; bases not matched to a gene: 4. The CDR3 runs to 14 residues. CDR3 sequence: CASSIGTGGNEQFF. In DNA, the CDR3 is TGTGCCAGTAGTATCGGCACAGGGGGCAATGAGCAGTTCTTC.

This chain uses TRBV4-2 with TRBJ1-1; tentative D call: TRBD1 (6 bases). This CDR3 region has 19 residues. V was clipped by 0 bases and J by 2 bases, with 22 bases between them. The germline V gene encodes CDR1 LGHNA and CDR2 YNFKEQ. The CDR3 spells CASSQDPYSWRGVNTEAFF. DNA for the CDR3: TGTGCCAGCAGCCAAGATCCCTATTCTTGGAGGGGGGTAAACACTGAAGCTTTCTTT.

The J gene is TRBJ2-5, the V gene TRBV9, with D perhaps matching TRBD1 or TRBD2 (5 bases each). Germline CDR1 and CDR2: SGDLS and YYNGEE. This CDR3 is 15 amino acids long. With 4 bases removed from V and 2 bases from J, the gap between germline ends came to 15 bases. For the CDR3, the DNA is TGTGCCAGCAGCCCGATGGGGACGGGGCAAGAGACCCAGTACTTC. This encodes CASSPMGTGQETQYF.

The chain carries TRBV27 and TRBJ2-7; 9 nucleotides agree with TRBD2. Germline V lookup: CDR1 MNHEY, CDR2 SMNVEV (reference sequence). Trimming at V came to 0 bases and at J to 1 base, leaving 4 bases not matched to a gene. CDR3 size: 16 residues. The DNA of the CDR3 is TGTGCCAGCAGTTTATCGAGACTAGCGGATTCCTACGAGCAGTACTTC. This sequence encodes CASSLSRLADSYEQYF.

This clone is a singleton in its sample. The chain recombines TRBV5-5 with TRBJ1-1; D unresolved. Germline CDR1 reads SGHKS; CDR2 reads YYEKEE (reference sequence). Trimming took off 6 bases at V and 1 base at J, with 13 bases between the two ends. CDR3 length equals 14 residues. The CDR3 region is CASTLGRENTEAFF. The CDR3 DNA reads as TGTGCCAGCACTCTCGGGCGGGAGAACACTGAAGCTTTCTTT.

Written as DNA, the CDR3 is TGTGCCAGCAGCGTAACCCTGAGCGGGAGGGCCGGGGATGAGCAGTTCTTC. This translates into CASSVTLSGRAGDEQFF. The chain joins TRBV7-2 to TRBJ2-1; 10 bases are shared with TRBD2. The germline gives CDR1 SGHTA, CDR2 FQGNSA. The J segment lost 8 bases and the V segment lost 5 bases, leaving 15 bases of the junction unmatched. The CDR3 runs to 17 residues.

The V call is TRBV27, the J call TRBJ2-1; 7 bases line up with TRBD2. J gave up 3 bases and V 6 bases, and 8 bases lay outside the gene matches. The CDR3 runs to 15 residues. Germline CDR1 and CDR2: MNHEY and SMNVEV (reference sequence). The CDR3 region has the DNA TGTGCCAGCAGACCCCAGCGGGGACTCTACAATGAGCAGTTCTTC. Amino acids: CASRPQRGLYNEQFF.

This rearrangement joins TRBV5-4 to TRBJ2-3, with 7 bases lining up with TRBD2. CDR3 size: 15 residues. V lost 4 bases to trimming and J lost 0 bases; unmatched junction nucleotides: 5. Per the germline V gene, CDR1 is SGHNT and CDR2 is YYREEE (reference sequence). The CDR3 region has the DNA TGTGCCAGCAGCCGCACTAGCGTTAGCACAGATACGCAGTATTTT. Translated: CASSRTSVSTDTQYF.

This chain uses TRBV28 with TRBJ2-7, with 7 nucleotides matching TRBD2. In germline, CDR1 is MDHEN, CDR2 SYDVKM. CDR3 length: 16 residues. Trimming took 7 bases from V and 3 from J; bases not matched to a gene: 15. Here the CDR3 DNA reads TGTGCCAGCAACCGGGGGGTCGTACCCCGCTACTACGAGCAGTACTTC. The encoded protein is CASNRGVVPRYYEQYF.

This clone appeared a single time. The rearrangement uses TRBV6-6 and TRBJ2-1; the match to TRBD2 covers 10 bases. The CDR3 is 16 amino acids. From germline, CDR1 is MNHNY and CDR2 SVGAGI (reference sequence). Germline trimming cut 2 bases from V and 6 bases from J; bases unmatched to any gene: 7. The CDR3 region is CASSYTLAGASNEQFF. The DNA of the CDR3 is TGTGCCAGCAGTTACACTCTAGCGGGAGCATCCAATGAGCAGTTCTTC.

This clone occurred a few times. The V call is TRBV19, the J call TRBJ1-1; D remains unclear. V lost 5 bases, J lost 5 bases, and 6 bases lay in between. Germline V CDR1 and CDR2: LNHDA, SQIVND (reference sequence). This CDR3 region has 11 residues. In nucleotides, the CDR3 is TGTGCCAGTAGTTCCCGGACTGAAGCTTTCTTT. It translates to CASSSRTEAFF. The full variable domain, in which reference TRBV19 and TRBJ1-1 provide the parts outside the CDR3, is DGGITQSPKYLFRKEGQNVTLSCEQNLNHDAMYWYRQDPGQGLRLIYYSQIVNDFQKGDIAEGYSVSREKKESFPLTVTSAQKNPTAFYLCASSSRTEAFFGQGTRLTVV.

The chain couples TRBV15 to TRBJ2-3; weak D call: TRBD2 (5 bases). The CDR3 totals 16 residues. The V end lost 0 bases, the J end lost 4 bases, and 14 bases lay between the germline ends. CDR1 is LNHNV, CDR2 YYDKDF, per germline (reference sequence). The CDR3 bases are TGTGCCACCAGCAGAGATCGGCGGGTAGTAGCAGATACGCAGTATTTT. The encoded protein is CATSRDRRVVADTQYF.

This rearrangement joins TRBV9 to TRBJ2-2; tentatively, D is TRBD2 (5 bases). Germline V gene data show CDR1 as SGDLS and CDR2 as YYNGEE. V lost 0 bases, J lost 6 bases, and 9 bases lay in between. This CDR3 has 14 residues. CDR3 sequence (DNA): TGTGCCAGCAGCGTAGCACCTAGCCCCGGGGAGCTGTTTTTT. Amino acids: CASSVAPSPGELFF. Using reference TRBV9 and TRBJ2-2 for the parts outside the CDR3, the full variable domain is DSGVTQTPKHLITATGQRVTLRCSPRSGDLSVYWYQQSLDQGLQFLIQYYNGEERAKGNILERFSAQQFPDLHSELNLSSLELGDSALYFCASSVAPSPGELFFGEGSRLTVL.

This clone was found once. The genes are TRBV27 and TRBJ1-2, with D possibly being TRBD1 (5 bases). V was clipped by 5 bases and J by 4 bases, with 11 bases between them. Looked up from germline, CDR1 is MNHEY and CDR2 is SMNVEV (reference sequence). The CDR3 has 13 amino acids. CDR3 DNA sequence: TGTGCCAGCAGTGAAACAGGTAGCTATGGCTACACCTTC. It codes for CASSETGSYGYTF.